The TCR beta chain under discussion was sequenced for a study of blood T cells in healthy people across ages. With a J-beta primer mix and a sample-barcoded 5' primer, a second PCR ran roughly 6 to 11 cycles. Every cDNA molecule bore a tag from a template-switch adaptor containing 12 random nucleotides. Each of the samples gave a minimum of 3 million paired-end reads that contained CDR3. TCRdb passed the 5' RACE reads through MiXCR, listing each CDR3 protein once. This table has over a million distinct CDR3 sequences, around two fifths appearing once. The CDR3 covers 17 residues. Trimming left V 4 bases short and J 4 bases short, with 22 bases between. Germline values: CDR1 LGHNA, CDR2 YNFKEQ. Approximately 9.1 milliliters was the volume of peripheral blood drawn from each donor. Study observations and caveats: Higher naive T cell percentage went strongly together with higher TCR beta diversity.

About this clonotype: As yet, its antigen is unknown.

This receptor was identified in a young woman in good health. This chain links TRBV4-2 with TRBJ1-1; the D is unclear. The sequencing input was blood. The CDR3 loop reads CASSPPLVPGGSTEAFF. The CDR3 DNA reads TGTGCCAGCAGCCCCCCCCTTGTCCCGGGAGGGAGCACTGAAGCTTTCTTT.